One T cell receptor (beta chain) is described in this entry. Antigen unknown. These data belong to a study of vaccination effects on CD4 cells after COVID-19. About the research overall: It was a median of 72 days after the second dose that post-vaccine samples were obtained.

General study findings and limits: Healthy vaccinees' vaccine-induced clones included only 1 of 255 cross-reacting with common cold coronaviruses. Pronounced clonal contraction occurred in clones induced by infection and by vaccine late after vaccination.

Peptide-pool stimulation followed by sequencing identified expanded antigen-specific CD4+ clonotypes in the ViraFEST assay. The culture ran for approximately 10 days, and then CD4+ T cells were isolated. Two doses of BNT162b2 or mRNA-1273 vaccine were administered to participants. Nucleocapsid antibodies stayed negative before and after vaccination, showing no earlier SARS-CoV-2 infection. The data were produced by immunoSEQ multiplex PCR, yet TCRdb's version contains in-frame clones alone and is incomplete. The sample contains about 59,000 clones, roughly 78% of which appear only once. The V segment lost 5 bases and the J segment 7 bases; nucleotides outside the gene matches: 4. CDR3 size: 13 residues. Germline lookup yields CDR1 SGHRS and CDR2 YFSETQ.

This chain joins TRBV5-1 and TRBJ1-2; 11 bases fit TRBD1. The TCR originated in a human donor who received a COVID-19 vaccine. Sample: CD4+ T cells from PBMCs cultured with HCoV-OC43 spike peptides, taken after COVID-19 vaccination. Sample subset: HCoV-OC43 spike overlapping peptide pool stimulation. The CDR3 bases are TGCGCCAGCAGGGACAGGGGGCCCTTTGGCTACACCTTC. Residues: CASRDRGPFGYTF.